This TCR beta chain was captured in a study of blood T cells in healthy people across ages. Study-wide results and caveats: Roughly linear declines in TCR beta diversity per million T cells occurred with age.

Alongside a J-beta primer mix, a sample-barcoded 5' primer served in a second PCR lasting about 7 to 12 cycles. TCRdb independently ran MiXCR on the 5' RACE reads; one entry per CDR3 protein. The table includes 710,000 or so distinct CDR3 sequences, over 20% detected once. Germline values: CDR1 LGHNA, CDR2 YSLEER. V gave up 0 bases and J gave up 5 bases, with 16 bases separating them. The CDR3 loop spans 16 amino acids. There are a few counts of this clonotype. As yet, its antigen is unknown. The sequence derives from an older man in good health. The chain recombines TRBV4-3 with TRBJ1-2; tentatively, D is TRBD1 (5 bases). Sequencing was performed on blood. The CDR3 is CASSQDRRQNGYGYTF. The CDR3 nucleotides are TGCGCCAGCAGCCAAGATAGGAGACAGAACGGTTATGGCTACACCTTC.